This T cell receptor beta chain was sequenced in a study of shared clonotypes between healthy human individuals. A split of CD4+ cells into CD45RA+ naive and CD45RA-negative memory subsets was performed. The study ran the assay at deep level. For every subset, genomic DNA was evenly distributed across several immunoSEQ plates. Using immunoSEQ multiplex PCR, the repertoire was profiled, and TCRdb retains in-frame clones only, with some absent. The sample consists of about 2 million clones, roughly 94% of them appearing once. Looked up from germline, CDR1 is SGHAT and CDR2 is FQNNGV. With 2 bases clipped from V and 8 bases from J, the junction kept 4 bases outside the gene matches. This CDR3 contains 14 residues.

The chain has TRBV11-2 and TRBJ2-2; 8 bases match TRBD1. The TCR sequence derives from a man aged 18 to 30 in good health. Sequences were obtained from naive CD4+ T cells sorted from blood. Subset specified: CD45RA+ positively selected. CDR3 nucleotide sequence: TGTGCCAGCAGCTTACAGGGGGCCGGAGGGGAGCTGTTTTTT. Its protein is CASSLQGAGGELFF.